The 5 T cell receptor beta chains below come from one sample, sequenced in a study of T cell repertoires in cytomegalovirus infection. MiXCR was run by TCRdb on the reads, yielding one entry per CDR3 protein. Of around 750,000 distinct CDR3 sequences in the sample, approximately 29% were seen once. Their specific antigens are unknown. The sample consisted of cultured CD8+ T cells from PBMCs, taken from culture after CMV antigen stimulation. Every receptor here comes from a human donor in good health (CMV status not recorded). Some clones in this sample may be carry-over from other donors' samples.

This clonotype was picked up a small number of times. The V gene is TRBV7-9, the J gene TRBJ1-5; 7 bases map to TRBD1. The CDR3 runs 15 residues. The germline gives CDR1 SEHNR, CDR2 FQNEAQ (reference sequence). The J segment lost 3 bases and the V segment lost 5 bases, leaving 7 bases of the junction unmatched. CDR3 in amino acids: CASSSGQDLNQPQHF. DNA of the CDR3: TGTGCCAGCAGCAGCGGACAGGACCTCAATCAGCCCCAGCATTTT. The full variable domain, its missing parts supplied by reference TRBV7-9 and TRBJ1-5, is DTGVSQNPRHKITKRGQNVTFRCDPISEHNRLYWYRQTLGQGPEFLTYFQNEAQLEKSRLLSDRFSAERPKGSFSTLEIQRTEQGDSAMYLCASSSGQDLNQPQHFGDGTRLSIL.

The gene calls are TRBV9 and TRBJ2-5, with D possibly being TRBD1 (5 bases). The germline V gene encodes CDR1 SGDLS and CDR2 YYNGEE. The CDR3 runs to 15 residues. The V end lost 0 bases, the J end lost 5 bases, and 14 bases lay between the germline ends. The CDR3 coding sequence is TGTGCCAGCAGCGTAGAGGGCAGGGAAGTCGAGACCCAGTACTTC. Translating gives CASSVEGREVETQYF.

V is TRBV9 and J is TRBJ2-5, with D possibly matching TRBD2 (7 bases). CDR1 SGDLS and CDR2 YYNGEE come from the germline V gene. V dropped 0 bases and J dropped 1 base, with 13 bases sitting between them. The CDR3 consists of 16 residues. The CDR3 protein is CASSVARRGPQETQYF. The CDR3 DNA sequence: TGTGCCAGCAGCGTAGCCCGGCGGGGGCCCCAAGAGACCCAGTACTTC.

The chain employs TRBV7-9 and TRBJ1-2; no definite D call. This CDR3 has 15 amino acids. The V gene lost 5 bases and the J gene lost 8 bases, with 21 bases spanning the gap. Germline CDR1 SEHNR, CDR2 FQNEAQ (reference sequence). As DNA, the CDR3 is TGTGCCAGCAGCCCGCACGAGAGTTTTCTTCGCGGCTACACCTTC. It codes for CASSPHESFLRGYTF. Full variable domain (remainder filled in from reference TRBV7-9 and TRBJ1-2): DTGVSQNPRHKITKRGQNVTFRCDPISEHNRLYWYRQTLGQGPEFLTYFQNEAQLEKSRLLSDRFSAERPKGSFSTLEIQRTEQGDSAMYLCASSPHESFLRGYTFGSGTRLTVV.

The J gene is TRBJ1-5, the V gene TRBV19; unclear D gene. Trimming stripped 6 bases from V and 0 bases from J, with 9 bases between. The CDR3 length is 14 residues. Per germline, CDR1 LNHDA and CDR2 SQIVND (reference sequence). The CDR3 loop reads CASSITDSNQPQHF. DNA for the CDR3: TGTGCCAGTAGCATCACGGATAGCAATCAGCCCCAGCATTTT.